The source of this T cell receptor beta chain is a study of cytomegalovirus exposure and HLA in healthy donors. General study points: Across HLA loci, a later analysis found differing TCR association rates, with DRB1 most and HLA-C fewest. The study recorded around 160 TCR beta chains that were cytomegalovirus-associated. The authors later linked a missense DCLRE1C variant to TCR beta V- and J-gene trimming.

Regarding this clone: The antigen remains undetermined.

This CDR3 contains 16 residues. V shed 2 bases, J shed 5 bases, and the junction held 7 bases outside the gene matches. The germline V gene encodes CDR1 SGDLS and CDR2 YYNGEE. With 60 Vbeta and 13 Jbeta primers, the PCR was carried out. The authors' processing: An analysis performed later counted about 80 million unique TCR beta chains (approximately 12 million of them shared). Only in-frame clones appear in the TCRdb table, and some are missing; sequencing was by immunoSEQ multiplex PCR. That table is the source of V, J and clone size, and D and trimming were worked out from the DNA. The table includes some 170,000 clones, about four fifths detected once.

This sequence was found in a woman aged 18-29 years in good health and CMV-seropositive. Sample: PBMCs. The V and J genes are TRBV9 and TRBJ1-6, with 7 bases identical to TRBD1. CDR3: CASSVDPGQDNSPLHF. The CDR3 DNA reads TGTGCCAGCAGCGTGGACCCCGGACAGGATAATTCACCCCTCCACTTT.